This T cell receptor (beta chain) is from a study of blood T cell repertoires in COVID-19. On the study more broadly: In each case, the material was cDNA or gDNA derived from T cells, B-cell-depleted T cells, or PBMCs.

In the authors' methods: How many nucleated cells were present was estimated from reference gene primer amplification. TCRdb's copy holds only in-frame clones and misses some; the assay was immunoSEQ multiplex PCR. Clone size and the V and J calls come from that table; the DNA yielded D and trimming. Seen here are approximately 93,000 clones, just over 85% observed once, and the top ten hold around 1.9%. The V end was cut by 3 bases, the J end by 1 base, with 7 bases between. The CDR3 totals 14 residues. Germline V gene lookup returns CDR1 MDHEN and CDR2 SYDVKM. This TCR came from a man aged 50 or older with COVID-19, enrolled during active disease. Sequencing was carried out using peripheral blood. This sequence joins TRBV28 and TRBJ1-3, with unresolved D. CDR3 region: CASSFAGSGNTIYF. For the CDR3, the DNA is TGTGCCAGCAGTTTCGCGGGGTCTGGAAACACCATATATTTT.